Sequencing of this T cell receptor (beta chain) was carried out in a study of T cells after yellow fever vaccination. For TCR, cDNA came from 5'RACE template switching, which added a universal primer site and UMIs. TCRdb re-derived calls from the 5' RACE reads in MiXCR, one entry per CDR3 protein. The table lists a few hundred thousand distinct CDR3 sequences, approximately 4.5% of them singletons. The CDR3 consists of 16 residues. V lost 5 bases to trimming and J lost 1 base, with 12 bases between them. The gene calls are TRBV12-3 or TRBV12-4 and TRBJ2-6; no clear D gene. Sequenced here: PBMCs, sampled 15 days after the yellow fever booster vaccination. This TCR came from a man aged 18 to 29 who received the YFV17D yellow fever vaccine. The CDR3 here is CASSPLYGSGANVLTF. The CDR3 DNA reads TGTGCCAGCAGTCCCTTGTACGGGTCTGGGGCCAACGTCCTGACTTTC.